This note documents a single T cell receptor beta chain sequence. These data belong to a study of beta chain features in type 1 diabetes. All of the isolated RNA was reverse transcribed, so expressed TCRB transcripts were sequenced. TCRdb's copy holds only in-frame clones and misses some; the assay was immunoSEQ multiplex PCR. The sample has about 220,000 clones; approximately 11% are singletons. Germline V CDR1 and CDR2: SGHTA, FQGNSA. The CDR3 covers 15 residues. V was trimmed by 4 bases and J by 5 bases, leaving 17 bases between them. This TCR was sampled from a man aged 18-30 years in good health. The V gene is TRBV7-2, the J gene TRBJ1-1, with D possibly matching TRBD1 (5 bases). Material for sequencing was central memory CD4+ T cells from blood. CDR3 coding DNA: TGTGCCAGCAGCTCAAAGGCGGGAGGGGTGACTGAAGCTTTCTTT. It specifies CASSSKAGGVTEAFF.